Each of the 24 T cell receptor beta chains below was sequenced from the same sample in a study of blood T cell repertoires in COVID-19. Clones were sequenced by immunoSEQ multiplex PCR, and TCRdb holds only the in-frame ones, with some missing. Altogether 55,000 to 65,000 clones are present, 82% being singletons, with the ten largest covering roughly 4%. Sequencing input: peripheral blood. The source is a man in his sixties with acute or convalescent COVID-19.

V gene TRBV18 combines with J gene TRBJ2-3; TRBD1 agrees at 8 bases. The CDR3 consists of 14 residues. Germline V gene sequence: CDR1 KGHSH, CDR2 LQKENI. Germline trimming cut 3 bases from V and 5 bases from J; bases unmatched to any gene: 4. For the CDR3, the DNA is TGTGCCAGCTCACCGGGACAGGAAGGAGATACGCAGTATTTT. Amino acid sequence: CASSPGQEGDTQYF.

The chain is built from TRBV20-1 and TRBJ1-1, with D possibly matching TRBD1 (5 bases). CDR3 length: 11 amino acids. V dropped 5 bases and J dropped 7 bases, with 11 bases sitting between them. Germline assignment: CDR1 DFQATT and CDR2 SNEGSKA (reference sequence). The chain's CDR3 is CSAGTDSEAFF. The CDR3 nucleotides are TGCAGTGCTGGGACTGACAGTGAAGCTTTCTTT.

The V gene is TRBV21-1, the J gene TRBJ1-2; the DNA was not used to check the table's D call, TRBD1. TRBV21-1 is a listed pseudogene. CDR3 length: 14 amino acids. CDR3 residues: CASSWTGDSYGYTF. In DNA, the CDR3 is TGTGCCAGCAGCTGGACAGGGGATAGCTATGGCTACACCTTC.

The V and J genes are TRBV7-9 and TRBJ1-2, with no clear D. Per the germline V gene, CDR1 is SEHNR and CDR2 is FQNEAQ (reference sequence). The CDR3 extends over 12 amino acids. Trimming left V 3 bases short and J 7 bases short, with 9 bases between. DNA for the CDR3: TGTGCCAGCAGCTTTATGGGAGCTGGCTACACCTTC. It translates to CASSFMGAGYTF.

The chain recombines TRBV27 with TRBJ2-1, with 7 nucleotides matching TRBD2. Germline CDR1 is MNHEY and CDR2 is SMNVEV (reference sequence). This CDR3 has 10 amino acids. Trimming removed 10 bases from V and 10 bases from J; junction bases left unmatched: 4. CDR3 amino acids: CAIGTNEQFF. DNA of the CDR3: TGTGCCATCGGGACTAACGAGCAGTTCTTC.

This chain joins TRBV7-3 and TRBJ1-1, with TRBD1 matching over 8 bases. The CDR3 sequence is 13 residues long. V trimming: 2 bases; J trimming: 10 bases; junction bases outside the gene matches: 6. CDR1 and CDR2 from the germline V gene are SGHTA and FQGTGA. As DNA, the CDR3 is TGTGCCAGCAGCTTACGGCAGGGGGCGGGAGCTTTCTTT. As protein: CASSLRQGAGAFF.

The genes are TRBV7-3 and TRBJ1-1, with D unresolved. V was cut by 5 bases and J by 3 bases, with 13 bases left in between. CDR1 SGHTA and CDR2 FQGTGA come from the germline V gene. This CDR3 spans 14 amino acids. This CDR3 is CASSPGREDTEAFF. The CDR3, as DNA: TGTGCCAGCAGCCCTGGTAGGGAGGACACTGAAGCTTTCTTT. Full variable domain (remainder filled in from reference TRBV7-3 and TRBJ1-1): GAGVSQTPSNKVTEKGKYVELRCDPISGHTALYWYRQSLGQGPEFLIYFQGTGAADDSGLPNDRFFAVRPEGSVSTLKIQRTERGDSAVYLCASSPGREDTEAFFGQGTRLTVV.

The rearrangement joins TRBV6-5 to TRBJ1-6; TRBD1 matches at 10 bases. The CDR3 runs to 14 residues. Germline V gives CDR1 MNHEY, CDR2 SVGAGI. Unmatched junction bases numbered 1, after V lost 6 bases and J lost 5 bases. In nucleotides, the CDR3 is TGTGCCAGCAGGGGGACAGGGGATAATTCACCCCTCCACTTT. As protein: CASRGTGDNSPLHF.

This clone came up a few times. This chain's CDR3 is CASSRRDRGNTDTQYF. The CDR3 nucleotides are TGTGCCAGCAGCCGGAGGGACAGGGGAAACACAGATACGCAGTATTTT. The genes are TRBV7-8 and TRBJ2-3; 10 nucleotides align to TRBD1. The CDR3 sequence is 16 residues long. Germline-derived CDR1 and CDR2 are SGHVS and FQNEAQ. V gave up 5 bases and J gave up 2 bases; unmatched junction bases: 7.

V gene TRBV30 combines with J gene TRBJ1-5; 7 nucleotides agree with TRBD1. The length of the CDR3 is 13 residues. J lost 2 bases, V lost 5 bases, and 3 bases had no gene match. Germline V CDR1 and CDR2: GTSNPN, SVGIG (reference sequence). This CDR3 reads CAWAGQGNQPQHF. The CDR3 DNA follows: TGTGCCTGGGCTGGACAGGGCAATCAGCCCCAGCATTTT. The variable domain in full, with the rest retrieved from reference TRBV30 and TRBJ1-5, is SQTIHQWPATLVQPVGSPLSLECTVEGTSNPNLYWYRQAAGRGLQLLFYSVGIGQISSEVPQNLSASRPQDRQFILSSKKLLLSDSGFYLCAWAGQGNQPQHFGDGTRLSIL.

The V and J genes are TRBV12-3 or TRBV12-4 and TRBJ1-1; no definite D call. This CDR3 region has 12 residues. V was cut by 4 bases and J by 1 base, with 4 bases left in between. CDR3 nucleotides: TGTGCCAGCAGTTATCAGAACACTGAAGCTTTCTTT. Its protein is CASSYQNTEAFF.

The chain has TRBV11-3 and TRBJ2-6; TRBD1 aligns across 10 bases. The CDR3 is 17 amino acids. The V segment lost 5 bases and the J segment 1 base; nucleotides outside the gene matches: 5. CDR1 SGHNT and CDR2 YENEEA come from the germline V gene. CDR3 sequence: CASSPGTGVSGANVLTF. The CDR3 region has the DNA TGTGCCAGCAGCCCCGGGACAGGGGTATCTGGGGCCAACGTCCTGACTTTC. The full variable domain, its missing parts supplied by reference TRBV11-3 and TRBJ2-6, is EAGVVQSPRYKIIEKKQPVAFWCNPISGHNTLYWYLQNLGQGPELLIRYENEEAVDDSQLPKDRFSAERLKGVDSTLKIQPAELGDSAVYLCASSPGTGVSGANVLTFGAGSRLTVL.

The chain combines TRBV18 with TRBJ2-3; D gene unclear. Germline V gene lookup returns CDR1 KGHSH and CDR2 LQKENI. The CDR3 consists of 14 residues. V lost 2 bases, J lost 5 bases, and 11 bases lay in between. The CDR3 spells CASSPNSDGDTQYF. The CDR3 DNA reads as TGTGCCAGCTCACCAAACAGTGACGGAGATACGCAGTATTTT.

The chain combines TRBV13 with TRBJ1-2, with TRBD1 identical over 8 bases. The CDR3 covers 13 residues. CDR1 is PRHDT and CDR2 is FYEKMQ in the germline V gene (reference sequence). After removal of 3 bases from V and 6 bases from J, the junction contained 3 bases not matched to a gene. The CDR3 nucleotides read TGTGCCAGCAGCTTCGACAGGGGCGATGGCTACACCTTC. Translated, it gives CASSFDRGDGYTF.

V usage is TRBV7-6 and J usage is TRBJ1-3; no definite D call. Looked up from germline, CDR1 is SGHVS and CDR2 is FNYEAQ. The CDR3 extends over 15 amino acids. V was clipped by 1 base and J by 0 bases, with 7 bases between them. The CDR3 sequence: CASSLGSTSGNTIYF. The CDR3 nucleotides are TGTGCCAGCAGCTTAGGGTCTACCTCTGGAAACACCATATATTTT.

There are a few counts of this clone. The V gene is TRBV5-1, the J gene TRBJ1-4, with D maybe TRBD1 (6 bases). The CDR3 is 14 residues long. Looked up from germline, CDR1 is SGHRS and CDR2 is YFSETQ. Deletions cut 5 bases from V and 4 bases from J, with 12 bases between. The CDR3 DNA sequence: TGCGCCAGCAGGCAGGACAGCAGTAATGAAAAACTGTTTTTT. Protein product: CASRQDSSNEKLFF.

The chain combines TRBV19 with TRBJ1-2; 7 nucleotides align to TRBD1. The CDR3 has 14 amino acids. With V trimmed by 9 bases and J by 4 bases, 11 bases remained unmatched. CDR1 LNHDA and CDR2 SQIVND come from the germline V gene (reference sequence). CDR3 protein: CASRQGGEGYGYTF. The CDR3 nucleotides are TGTGCCAGCCGCCAGGGGGGCGAAGGCTATGGCTACACCTTC. The full variable domain, with the rest looked up from reference TRBV19 and TRBJ1-2, is DGGITQSPKYLFRKEGQNVTLSCEQNLNHDAMYWYRQDPGQGLRLIYYSQIVNDFQKGDIAEGYSVSREKKESFPLTVTSAQKNPTAFYLCASRQGGEGYGYTFGSGTRLTVV.

The chain uses TRBV7-8 and TRBJ2-1, with D maybe TRBD2 (5 bases). CDR1 is SGHVS and CDR2 is FQNEAQ in the germline V gene. The CDR3 is 14 residues long. V lost 0 bases to trimming and J lost 10 bases, with 13 bases between them. CDR3 amino acids: CASSLALGETEQFF. The CDR3 DNA is TGTGCCAGCAGCTTAGCGCTTGGGGAGACAGAGCAGTTCTTC. Filled out from reference TRBV7-8 and TRBJ2-1, the complete variable domain reads GAGVSQSPRYKVAKRGQDVALRCDPISGHVSLFWYQQALGQGPEFLTYFQNEAQLDKSGLPSDRFFAERPEGSVSTLKIQRTQQEDSAVYLCASSLALGETEQFFGPGTRLTVL.

The rearrangement links TRBV7-9 to TRBJ1-2; 7 nucleotides match TRBD1. The CDR3 has 15 amino acids. V trimming: 4 bases; J trimming: 2 bases; junction bases outside the gene matches: 7. CDR1 and CDR2 from the germline V gene are SEHNR and FQNEAQ (reference sequence). CDR3 sequence (DNA): TGTGCCAGCAGCTACCCGGAAGGGGGCAACTATGGCTACACCTTC. This gives the protein CASSYPEGGNYGYTF.

This clone has just one count. The genes are TRBV4-1 and TRBJ2-5, with 9 bases lining up with TRBD2. V shed 4 bases and J 2 bases; nucleotides not matched to a gene: 8. CDR1 MGHRA and CDR2 YSYEKL come from the germline V gene. This CDR3 region has 16 residues. The CDR3 DNA follows: TGCGCCAGCAGCCGACTTAGCGGGGGCTTTCAAGAGACCCAGTACTTC. This sequence encodes CASSRLSGGFQETQYF.

V and J are TRBV2 and TRBJ2-2; weak D call: TRBD1 (5 bases). Germline-derived CDR1 and CDR2 are SNHLY and FYNNEI. The ends were cut back, 4 bases at V and 7 bases at J, with 19 bases in the middle. The length of the CDR3 is 16 residues. In nucleotides, the CDR3 is TGTGCCAGCAGTGGGGCAGGGTCTGTTTCCAGCGGGGAGCTGTTTTTT. It translates to CASSGAGSVSSGELFF.

The J gene is TRBJ1-5, the V gene TRBV6-1; maybe TRBD1 (6 bases). V was pared by 4 bases and J by 0 bases, with 25 bases between. CDR1 and CDR2 from the germline V gene are MNHNS and SASEGT. The CDR3 covers 20 residues. This CDR3 is CASSVPPRRRGIDSNQPQHF. CDR3 in DNA: TGTGCCAGCAGTGTCCCCCCGAGGCGCAGGGGAATAGATAGCAATCAGCCCCAGCATTTT.

A few counts support this clone. The chain links TRBV7-3 to TRBJ2-6; TRBD2 agrees at 7 bases. CDR1 and CDR2 (germline): SGHTA, FQGTGA. There are 15 residues in the CDR3. Trimming at V came to 4 bases and at J to 4 bases, leaving 4 bases not matched to a gene. CDR3 region: CASSSGGRGANVLTF. CDR3 nucleotides: TGTGCCAGCAGCTCGGGCGGGAGAGGGGCCAACGTCCTGACTTTC.

The V call is TRBV2, the J call TRBJ1-2, with D perhaps matching TRBD1 (5 bases). CDR3 size: 13 residues. V was pared by 3 bases and J by 2 bases, with 7 bases between. The germline V gene encodes CDR1 SNHLY and CDR2 FYNNEI. The CDR3 DNA is TGTGCCAGCAGTGAGGAGGGGAACTATGGCTACACCTTC. It translates to CASSEEGNYGYTF.